Below, 26 T cell receptor beta chains from the same sample are listed, as sequenced in a study of CD8 T cells in cerebrospinal fluid in Alzheimer's disease. No DNA is given; TCRdb re-called the 10x single-cell sequencing reads and lists each CDR3 protein once. The table gives over a thousand distinct CDR3 sequences; the top ten clones make up around 6.5% of it. The sequenced sample was cerebrospinal fluid. Receptors originate from a human donor in good health.

This clonotype is called medium-sized based on its frequency. This rearrangement joins TRBV27 to TRBJ2-2; TCRdb calls TRBD2, which cannot be checked without DNA. The CDR3 covers 16 residues. From germline, CDR1 is MNHEY and CDR2 SMNVEV (reference sequence). CDR3 protein: CASSRGSGGAGGELFF.

This clonotype is called medium-sized based on its frequency. V usage is TRBV19 and J usage is TRBJ2-7. This CDR3 spans 14 amino acids. Germline CDR1 reads LNHDA; CDR2 reads SQIVND (reference sequence). This chain's CDR3 is CARRSLNGSYEQYF. Filled out from reference TRBV19 and TRBJ2-7, the complete variable domain reads DGGITQSPKYLFRKEGQNVTLSCEQNLNHDAMYWYRQDPGQGLRLIYYSQIVNDFQKGDIAEGYSVSREKKESFPLTVTSAQKNPTAFYLCARRSLNGSYEQYFGPGTRLTVT.

This clonotype is labeled medium-sized based on frequency. The chain is built from TRBV19 and TRBJ2-5; TCRdb returns TRBD2, unconfirmable since there is no DNA. Germline CDR1 reads LNHDA; CDR2 reads SQIVND (reference sequence). This CDR3 region has 16 residues. The CDR3 loop is CASSMGALAGQETQYF.

Considering frequency, this clonotype is medium-sized. This rearrangement joins TRBV28 to TRBJ1-5. Germline CDR1 reads MDHEN; CDR2 reads SYDVKM. This CDR3 has 16 residues. CDR3 sequence: CASSLFGRNSNQPQHF. The full variable domain, in which reference TRBV28 and TRBJ1-5 provide the parts outside the CDR3, is DVKVTQSSRYLVKRTGEKVFLECVQDMDHENMFWYRQDPGLGLRLIYFSYDVKMKEKGDIPEGYSVSREKKERFSLILESASTNQTSMYLCASSLFGRNSNQPQHFGDGTRLSIL.

This clonotype registers medium-sized by frequency. The chain recombines TRBV4-1 with TRBJ2-4. The CDR3 spans 15 residues. Germline V gene lookup returns CDR1 MGHRA and CDR2 YSYEKL. The CDR3 sequence: CASSQEKAAKNIQYF.

This clonotype ranks as medium-sized in terms of frequency. V gene TRBV9 combines with J gene TRBJ2-5. This CDR3 has 12 amino acids. The V gene's germline CDR1 is SGDLS and CDR2 YYNGEE. The CDR3 loop is CASSVERVPQYF.

Considering frequency, this clonotype is medium-sized (0.01 to 0.1%). The chain is built from TRBV28 and TRBJ1-2; checking the TCRdb D call of TRBD1 is not possible without DNA. CDR1 and CDR2 from the germline V gene are MDHEN and SYDVKM. The CDR3 extends over 13 amino acids. The CDR3 protein is CASSLGQNYGYTF.

Frequency places this clonotype as medium-sized (0.01 to 0.1%). This chain joins TRBV12-3 or TRBV12-4 and TRBJ1-4. The CDR3 runs 13 residues. The CDR3 loop reads CASSSSILEKLFF.

Judged by frequency, this clonotype is medium-sized (0.01 to 0.1%). The V gene is TRBV24-1, the J gene TRBJ1-5; with no DNA, the TCRdb D assignment of TRBD1 cannot be verified. Germline values: CDR1 KGHDR, CDR2 SFDVKD. The length of the CDR3 is 13 residues. The CDR3 sequence is CATSPRGSQPQHF.

This clonotype registers large by frequency. The V call is TRBV4-1, the J call TRBJ1-2. The CDR3 totals 16 residues. The germline gives CDR1 MGHRA, CDR2 YSYEKL. CDR3 protein: CASSQDPRALHYGYTF.

This clonotype is called large based on its frequency. This chain connects TRBV7-8 to TRBJ1-1; with no DNA, the TCRdb D assignment of TRBD1 cannot be verified. This CDR3 spans 17 amino acids. Germline assignment: CDR1 SGHVS and CDR2 FQNEAQ. CDR3 sequence reads: CASSLGLGVTDKTEAFF. Complete variable domain (other parts from reference TRBV7-8 and TRBJ1-1): GAGVSQSPRYKVAKRGQDVALRCDPISGHVSLFWYQQALGQGPEFLTYFQNEAQLDKSGLPSDRFFAERPEGSVSTLKIQRTQQEDSAVYLCASSLGLGVTDKTEAFFGQGTRLTVV.

This clonotype registers large by frequency. The chain joins TRBV4-2 to TRBJ1-3; TCRdb proposes TRBD1, but this gene call is untestable without DNA. Germline V gene sequence: CDR1 LGHNA, CDR2 YNFKEQ. CDR3 length equals 17 residues. The CDR3: CASSQGRQGEIGNTIYF.

Its frequency marks this clonotype as medium-sized. The chain links TRBV9 to TRBJ2-1; TCRdb's D gene call, TRBD1, goes unchecked for lack of DNA. The CDR3 extends over 15 amino acids. The V gene's germline CDR1 is SGDLS and CDR2 YYNGEE. CDR3 sequence: CASSARPYTGNEQFF.

Frequency places this clonotype as medium-sized. This rearrangement joins TRBV20-1 to TRBJ2-6; the D call from TCRdb, TRBD1, cannot be confirmed without DNA. The germline gives CDR1 DFQATT, CDR2 SNEGSKA (reference sequence). This CDR3 has 16 residues. CDR3 protein: CSASRLSGAGANVLTF.

The chain couples TRBV6-2 or TRBV6-3 to TRBJ2-3; TCRdb names TRBD2, which stays unverified in the absence of DNA. The CDR3 runs 18 residues. The germline V gene encodes CDR1 MNHEY and CDR2 SVGEGT. The CDR3 here is CASSYLSGGADGADTQYF.

This clonotype is deemed medium-sized by its frequency. V usage is TRBV9 and J usage is TRBJ1-2. The CDR3 length is 13 residues. Per the germline V gene, CDR1 is SGDLS and CDR2 is YYNGEE. CDR3 residues: CASSADLVYGYTF.

Its frequency marks this clonotype as large. The V gene is TRBV20-1, the J gene TRBJ1-6; absent DNA, TCRdb's TRBD1 call cannot be checked. The CDR3 covers 14 residues. CDR1 and CDR2 (germline): DFQATT, SNEGSKA (reference sequence). The CDR3 sequence is CSARQDRGYSPLHF.

Considering frequency, this clonotype is medium-sized. The genes are TRBV5-1 and TRBJ1-5; TCRdb reports TRBD1, a call that lacks DNA to check it against. Germline-derived CDR1 and CDR2 are SGHRS and YFSETQ. The CDR3 is 13 residues long. The CDR3 spells CASSRDSNQPQHF. The variable domain in full, with the rest retrieved from reference TRBV5-1 and TRBJ1-5, is KAGVTQTPRYLIKTRGQQVTLSCSPISGHRSVSWYQQTPGQGLQFLFEYFSETQRNKGNFPGRFSGRQFSNSRSEMNVSTLELGDSALYLCASSRDSNQPQHFGDGTRLSIL.

This clonotype counts as large by frequency. The rearrangement joins TRBV4-3 to TRBJ2-1; TCRdb calls TRBD1, which cannot be checked without DNA. CDR1 is LGHNA, CDR2 YSLEER, per germline. The CDR3 contains 13 residues. CDR3 sequence: CASSQDSGSEQFF.

According to its frequency, this clonotype is medium-sized (0.01 to 0.1%). V gene TRBV6-2 or TRBV6-3 combines with J gene TRBJ2-7. This CDR3 region has 13 residues. Germline V gene data show CDR1 as MNHEY and CDR2 as SVGEGT. The CDR3: CASSYSSRDEQYF.

Considering frequency, this clonotype is medium-sized. The V call is TRBV3-1, the J call TRBJ2-7; the TCRdb call, TRBD1, lacks DNA for checking. Germline V lookup: CDR1 LGHDT, CDR2 YNNKEL (reference sequence). This CDR3 is built from 15 residues. CDR3 in amino acids: CASTDGGHGRYEQYF.

Frequency places this clonotype as medium-sized. The rearrangement links TRBV29-1 to TRBJ2-3. Germline values: CDR1 SQVTM, CDR2 ANQGSEA. This CDR3 is 13 amino acids long. CDR3 sequence reads: CSVAPGGTDTQYF.

Frequency places this clonotype as medium-sized. This chain connects TRBV5-1 to TRBJ2-1; as DNA is missing, the TRBD1 call by TCRdb cannot be tested. Looked up from germline, CDR1 is SGHRS and CDR2 is YFSETQ. The CDR3 is 12 residues long. The CDR3 is CASSGGLNEQFF.

Frequency places this clonotype as large. The chain links TRBV29-1 to TRBJ2-7. Germline V gene data show CDR1 as SQVTM and CDR2 as ANQGSEA. This CDR3 spans 12 amino acids. CDR3 loop: CSVETANYEQYF.

This clonotype is called large (0.1 to 1%) based on its frequency. The chain couples TRBV4-1 to TRBJ1-2. The CDR3 loop spans 15 amino acids. Germline lookup yields CDR1 MGHRA and CDR2 YSYEKL. The CDR3 region is CASSPILMGGHGYTF.

In terms of frequency, this clonotype is medium-sized. The chain links TRBV20-1 to TRBJ2-3; TCRdb designates TRBD1, a call that cannot be tested without DNA. Germline lookup yields CDR1 DFQATT and CDR2 SNEGSKA (reference sequence). This CDR3 is built from 13 residues. The CDR3 spells CSATLGITDTQYF.